The rows below give T cell receptor beta chains drawn from one sample of a study of T cells in Graves' hyperthyroidism and ophthalmopathy. Each CDR3 protein gets one entry after TCRdb re-called the multiplex PCR reads with MiXCR. The table lists about 350,000 distinct CDR3 sequences, approximately 18% of them singletons, with roughly a sixth in the top ten. The specimen was blood. The receptors were sampled from a woman aged 40 to 50 with Graves' ophthalmopathy. CDR3s include the opening cysteine and the closing phenylalanine or tryptophan. A D gene is named only where the DNA matches it firmly. Expanded clones get a size class; other rows say once, few or many, or leave the size out.

many | NA | TRBJ1-2 | TRBV3-1 | CASSPSGVGGYTF | TGTGCCAGCAGCCCTTCAGGCGTGGGTGGCTACACCTTC
NA | TRBD2 | TRBJ2-2 | TRBV4-1 | CASSLLIAGGRTGELFF | TGCGCCAGCAGCCTCCTAATAGCGGGAGGGCGGACCGGGGAGCTGTTTTTT
many | NA | TRBJ1-5 | TRBV10-3 | CAIRGDSNQPQHF | TGTGCCATCAGGGGGGATAGCAATCAGCCCCAGCATTTT
many | TRBD2 | TRBJ2-5 | TRBV2 | CASSESGGRGETQYF | TGTGCCAGCAGTGAATCAGGCGGGAGAGGAGAGACCCAGTACTTC
NA | NA | TRBJ2-7 | TRBV9 | CASSQGGVSSYEQYF | TGTGCCAGCAGCCAAGGGGGGGTTAGCTCCTACGAGCAGTACTTC
many | TRBD1 | TRBJ1-3 | TRBV4-3 | CASSQKTGGSGNTIYF | TGCGCCAGCAGCCAAAAGACAGGGGGCAGTGGAAACACCATATATTTT
many | TRBD2 | TRBJ2-2 | TRBV7-9 | CASSRAGLADGELFF | TGTGCCAGCAGCCGCGCGGGACTAGCGGACGGGGAGCTGTTTTTT
many | TRBD1 | TRBJ1-5 | TRBV29-1 | CSVAGTANSNQPQHF | TGCAGCGTTGCGGGGACAGCAAATAGCAATCAGCCCCAGCATTTT
many | NA | TRBJ1-1 | TRBV7-2 | CASSLGTTRIAFF | TGTGCCAGCAGCTTAGGGACTACTAGGATTGCTTTCTTT
many | NA | TRBJ1-5 | TRBV27 | CASSTASNQPQHF | TGTGCCAGCAGTACTGCTAGCAATCAGCCCCAGCATTTT
many | NA | TRBJ2-7 | TRBV6-5 | CASFLQKGTYEQYF | TGTGCCAGCTTCCTCCAGAAGGGGACCTACGAGCAGTACTTC
many | NA | TRBJ2-5 | TRBV18 | CASSPNRQGGETQYF | TGTGCCAGCTCACCAAATCGGCAGGGAGGAGAGACCCAGTACTTC
many | NA | TRBJ1-1 | TRBV11-2 | CASSLRRQAANKSPEAFF | TGTGCCAGCAGCTTGAGACGACAGGCGGCGAATAAGTCCCCTGAAGCTTTCTTT
many | TRBD2 | TRBJ2-7 | TRBV7-2 | CASSFGRPPYEQYF | TGTGCCAGCAGCTTCGGGAGGCCCCCCTACGAGCAGTACTTC
many | NA | TRBJ1-1 | TRBV20-1 | CSARGPNTEAFF | TGCAGTGCTAGGGGCCCTAACACTGAAGCTTTCTTT
few | TRBD2 | TRBJ2-7 | TRBV7-2 | CASSLDGLAYEQYF | TGTGCCAGCAGCTTAGATGGACTAGCCTACGAGCAGTACTTC
NA | TRBD1 | TRBJ1-2 | TRBV20-1 | CSALRDSRGYTF | TGCAGTGCCCTCCGGGACAGTAGGGGCTACACCTTC
few | NA | TRBJ1-2 | TRBV11-1 | CASSKQSGYGYTF | TGTGCCAGCAGCAAACAGTCGGGCTATGGCTACACCTTC
NA | NA | TRBJ2-5 | TRBV20-1 | CSAIVADSGGETQYF | TGCAGTGCCATAGTCGCGGACTCCGGTGGGGAGACCCAGTACTTC
NA | NA | TRBJ1-1 | TRBV3-1 | CASSQEGGAGGTEAFF | TGTGCCAGCAGCCAAGAAGGGGGGGCCGGTGGGACTGAAGCTTTCTTT
many | TRBD1 | TRBJ1-5 | TRBV24-1 | CATSDPDRGDGNQPQHF | TGTGCCACCAGTGATCCGGACAGGGGCGACGGCAATCAGCCCCAGCATTTT
many | NA | TRBJ1-1 | TRBV6-5 | CASSYPPQGGVGTEAFF | TGTGCCAGCAGTTACCCTCCCCAAGGGGGGGTAGGTACTGAAGCTTTCTTT
many | TRBD2 | TRBJ2-7 | TRBV29-1 | CSVGEREEQYF | TGCAGCGTTGGAGAGCGGGAGGAGCAGTACTTC
many | TRBD1 | TRBJ1-5 | TRBV19 | CASSRTGDNQPQHF | TGTGCCAGTAGTCGGACAGGGGACAATCAGCCCCAGCATTTT
many | NA | TRBJ1-1 | TRBV25-1 | CASSRGVVTEAFF | TGTGCCAGCAGTCGGGGAGTCGTCACTGAAGCTTTCTTT
many | TRBD2 | TRBJ2-7 | TRBV6-2/TRBV6-3 | CASSSSDWREGREQYF | TGTGCCAGCAGTTCGTCAGATTGGCGGGAGGGCCGCGAGCAGTACTTC
NA | NA | TRBJ2-7 | TRBV6-2/TRBV6-3 | CASRNREAYERYF | TGTGCCAGCAGAAACAGGGAGGCCTACGAGCGGTACTTC
NA | NA | TRBJ2-7 | TRBV6-1 | CASRSWAYEQYF | TGTGCCTCCCGGTCGTGGGCCTACGAGCAGTACTTC